This T cell receptor beta chain was captured by sequencing in a study of blood T cell repertoires in COVID-19. Study overall: COVID-19 samples collected from the United States, Italy and Spain covered acute and convalescent phases. T cells, B-cell-depleted T cells, or PBMCs supplied cDNA or gDNA.

Germline trimming cut 5 bases from V and 3 bases from J; bases unmatched to any gene: 5. The germline V gene has CDR1 KGHDR and CDR2 SFDVKD. The CDR3 is 15 residues long. In the authors' workflow: Amplification with reference gene primers provided the estimates of nucleated cell counts. Measured with immunoSEQ multiplex PCR; TCRdb has only the in-frame clones, and not every one. That table gives V, J and clone size, and the DNA gave D and trimming. Of about 150,000 clones in the sample, around 91% were seen once. The rearrangement links TRBV24-1 to TRBJ1-1; the match to TRBD1 covers 10 bases. This clonotype was obtained from a woman aged 40 to 55 with acute or convalescent COVID-19. The sample taken for sequencing was peripheral blood. CDR3 protein: CATSAPGTGDTEAFF. CDR3 DNA: TGTGCCACCAGTGCCCCAGGGACAGGGGACACTGAAGCTTTCTTT.